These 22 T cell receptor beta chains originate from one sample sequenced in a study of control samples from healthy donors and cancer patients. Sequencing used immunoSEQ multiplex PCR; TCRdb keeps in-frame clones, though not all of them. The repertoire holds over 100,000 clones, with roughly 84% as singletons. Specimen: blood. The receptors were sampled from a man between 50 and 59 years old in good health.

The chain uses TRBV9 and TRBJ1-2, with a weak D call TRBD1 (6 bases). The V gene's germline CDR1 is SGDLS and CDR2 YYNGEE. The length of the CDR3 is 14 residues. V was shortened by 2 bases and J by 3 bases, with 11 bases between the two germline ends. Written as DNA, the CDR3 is TGTGCCAGCAGCGTTGGGGGCTCGGACTATGGCTACACCTTC. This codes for CASSVGGSDYGYTF. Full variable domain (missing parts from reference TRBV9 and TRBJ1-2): DSGVTQTPKHLITATGQRVTLRCSPRSGDLSVYWYQQSLDQGLQFLIQYYNGEERAKGNILERFSAQQFPDLHSELNLSSLELGDSALYFCASSVGGSDYGYTFGSGTRLTVV.

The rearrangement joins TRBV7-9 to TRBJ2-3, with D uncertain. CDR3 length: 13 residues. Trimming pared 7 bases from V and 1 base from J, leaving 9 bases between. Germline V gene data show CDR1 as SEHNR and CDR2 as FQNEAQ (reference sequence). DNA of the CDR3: TGTGCCAGCAACCCCCGGCGCACAGATACGCAGTATTTT. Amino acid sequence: CASNPRRTDTQYF.

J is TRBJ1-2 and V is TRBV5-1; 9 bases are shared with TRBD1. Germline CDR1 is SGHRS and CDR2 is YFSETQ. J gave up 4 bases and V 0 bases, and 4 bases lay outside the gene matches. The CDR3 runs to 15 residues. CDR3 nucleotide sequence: TGCGCCAGCAGCTTGGGGGACAGGGTGGGCTATGGCTACACCTTC. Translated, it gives CASSLGDRVGYGYTF.

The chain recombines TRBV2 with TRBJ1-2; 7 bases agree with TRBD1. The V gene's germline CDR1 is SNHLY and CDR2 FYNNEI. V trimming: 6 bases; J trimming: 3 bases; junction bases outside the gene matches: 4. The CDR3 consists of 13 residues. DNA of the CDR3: TGTGCCAGCAGATTCGGGACAGACTATGGCTACACCTTC. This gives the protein CASRFGTDYGYTF.

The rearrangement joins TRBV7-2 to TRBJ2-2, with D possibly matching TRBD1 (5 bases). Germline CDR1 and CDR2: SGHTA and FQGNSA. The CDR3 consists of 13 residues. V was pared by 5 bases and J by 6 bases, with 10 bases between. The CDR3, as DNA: TGTGCCAGCAGCCGCAGGGTGGCCGGGGAGCTGTTTTTT. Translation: CASSRRVAGELFF.

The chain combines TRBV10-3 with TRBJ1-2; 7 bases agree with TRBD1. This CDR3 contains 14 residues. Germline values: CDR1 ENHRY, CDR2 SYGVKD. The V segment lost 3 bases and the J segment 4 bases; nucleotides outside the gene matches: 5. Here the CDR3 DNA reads TGTGCCATCAGTGACCGACAGGGATCCTATGGCTACACCTTC. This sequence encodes CAISDRQGSYGYTF.

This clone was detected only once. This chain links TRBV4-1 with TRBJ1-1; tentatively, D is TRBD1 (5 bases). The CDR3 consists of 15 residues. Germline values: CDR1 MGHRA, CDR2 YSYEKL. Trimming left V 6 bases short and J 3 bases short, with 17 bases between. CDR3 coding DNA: TGCGCCAGCAGGGTACCAGGGAGTGAGCACACTGAAGCTTTCTTT. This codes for CASRVPGSEHTEAFF.

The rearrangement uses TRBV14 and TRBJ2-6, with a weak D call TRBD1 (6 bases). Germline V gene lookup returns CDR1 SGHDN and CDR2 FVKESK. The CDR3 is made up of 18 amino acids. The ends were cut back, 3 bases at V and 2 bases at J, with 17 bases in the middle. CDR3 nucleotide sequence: TGTGCCAGCAGCCACGTTACAGGGAGATTTGCTGGGGCCAACGTCCTGACTTTC. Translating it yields CASSHVTGRFAGANVLTF.

CDR3 DNA sequence: TGTGCCTCCATAAACCGAGGGGGGCAGTTCTTC. This sequence encodes CASINRGGQFF. The V gene is TRBV30, the J gene TRBJ2-1, with D maybe TRBD1 (6 bases). The germline V gene encodes CDR1 GTSNPN and CDR2 SVGIG (reference sequence). This CDR3 is built from 11 residues. V lost 7 bases to trimming and J lost 12 bases, with 16 bases between them.

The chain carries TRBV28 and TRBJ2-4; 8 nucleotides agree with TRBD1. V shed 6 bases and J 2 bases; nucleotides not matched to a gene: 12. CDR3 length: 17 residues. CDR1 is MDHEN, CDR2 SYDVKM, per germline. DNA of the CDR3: TGTGCCAGCAGCCCCTACACAGGGGGAACCACCAAAAACATTCAGTACTTC. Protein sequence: CASSPYTGGTTKNIQYF.

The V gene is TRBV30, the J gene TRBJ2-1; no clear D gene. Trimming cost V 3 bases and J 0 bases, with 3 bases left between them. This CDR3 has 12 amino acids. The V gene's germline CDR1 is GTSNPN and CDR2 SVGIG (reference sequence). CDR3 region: CAWSSSYNEQFF. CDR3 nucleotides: TGTGCCTGGAGCTCCTCCTACAATGAGCAGTTCTTC.

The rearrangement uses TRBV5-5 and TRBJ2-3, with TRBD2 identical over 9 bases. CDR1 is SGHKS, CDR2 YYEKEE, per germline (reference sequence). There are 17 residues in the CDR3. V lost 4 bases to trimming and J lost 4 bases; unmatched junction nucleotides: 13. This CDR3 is CASSARTGTSWADTQYF. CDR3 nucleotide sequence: TGTGCCAGCAGCGCGAGGACCGGGACTAGCTGGGCAGATACGCAGTATTTT.

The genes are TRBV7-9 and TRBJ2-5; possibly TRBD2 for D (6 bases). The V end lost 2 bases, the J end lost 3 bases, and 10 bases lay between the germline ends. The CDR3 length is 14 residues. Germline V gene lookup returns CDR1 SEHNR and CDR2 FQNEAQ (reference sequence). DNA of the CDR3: TGTGCCAGCAGCTTATTTCCGGGAGAAGAGACCCAGTACTTC. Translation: CASSLFPGEETQYF.

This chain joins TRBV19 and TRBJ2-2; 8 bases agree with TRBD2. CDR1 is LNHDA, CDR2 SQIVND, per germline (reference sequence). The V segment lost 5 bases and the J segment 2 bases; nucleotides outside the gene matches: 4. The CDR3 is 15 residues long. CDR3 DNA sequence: TGTGCCAGTAGTGGTAGCGGGGCAAACACCGGGGAGCTGTTTTTT. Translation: CASSGSGANTGELFF.

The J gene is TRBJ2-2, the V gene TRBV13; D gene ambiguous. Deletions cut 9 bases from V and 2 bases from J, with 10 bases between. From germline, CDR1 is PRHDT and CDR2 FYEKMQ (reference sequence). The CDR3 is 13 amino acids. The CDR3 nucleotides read TGTGCCAGTCTGACCGGAAACACCGGGGAGCTGTTTTTT. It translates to CASLTGNTGELFF. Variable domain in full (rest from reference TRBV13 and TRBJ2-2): AAGVIQSPRHLIKEKRETATLKCYPIPRHDTVYWYQQGPGQDPQFLISFYEKMQSDKGSIPDRFSAQQFSDYHSELNMSSLELGDSALYFCASLTGNTGELFFGEGSRLTVL.

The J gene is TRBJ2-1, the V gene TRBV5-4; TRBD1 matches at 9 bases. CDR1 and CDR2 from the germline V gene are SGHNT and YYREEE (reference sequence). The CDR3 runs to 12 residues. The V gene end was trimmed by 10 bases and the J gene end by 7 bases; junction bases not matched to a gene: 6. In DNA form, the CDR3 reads TGTGCCTCACAGGGGGCGATGAATGAGCAGTTCTTC. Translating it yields CASQGAMNEQFF.

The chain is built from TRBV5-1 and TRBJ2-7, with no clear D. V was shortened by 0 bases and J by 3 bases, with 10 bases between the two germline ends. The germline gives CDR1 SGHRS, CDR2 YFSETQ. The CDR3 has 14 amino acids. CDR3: CASSLVTAHYEQYF. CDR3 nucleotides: TGCGCCAGCAGCTTGGTTACAGCTCACTACGAGCAGTACTTC.

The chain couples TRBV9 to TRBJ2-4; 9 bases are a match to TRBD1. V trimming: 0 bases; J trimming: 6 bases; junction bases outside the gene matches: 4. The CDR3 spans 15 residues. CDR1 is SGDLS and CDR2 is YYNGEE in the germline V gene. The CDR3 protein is CASSVAGTGSNIQYF. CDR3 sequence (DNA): TGTGCCAGCAGCGTAGCCGGGACAGGGTCAAACATTCAGTACTTC.

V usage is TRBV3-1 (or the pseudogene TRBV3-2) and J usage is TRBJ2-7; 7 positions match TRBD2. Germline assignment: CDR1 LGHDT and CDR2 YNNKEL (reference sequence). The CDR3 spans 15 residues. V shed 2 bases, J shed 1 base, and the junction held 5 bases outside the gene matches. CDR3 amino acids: CASSQLPGLSYEQYF. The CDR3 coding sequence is TGTGCCAGCAGCCAACTTCCGGGACTATCCTACGAGCAGTACTTC.

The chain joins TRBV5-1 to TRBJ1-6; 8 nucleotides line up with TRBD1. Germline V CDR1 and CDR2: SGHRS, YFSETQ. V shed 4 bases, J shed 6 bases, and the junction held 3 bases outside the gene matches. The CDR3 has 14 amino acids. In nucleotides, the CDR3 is TGCGCCAGCAGCAGGGACAGGAGTAATTCACCCCTCCACTTT. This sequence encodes CASSRDRSNSPLHF.

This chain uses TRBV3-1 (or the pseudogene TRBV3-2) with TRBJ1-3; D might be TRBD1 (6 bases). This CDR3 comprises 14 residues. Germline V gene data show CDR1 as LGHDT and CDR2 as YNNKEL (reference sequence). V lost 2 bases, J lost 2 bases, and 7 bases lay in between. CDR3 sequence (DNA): TGTGCCAGCAGCCAACGGGGGCCTGGAAACACCATATATTTT. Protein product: CASSQRGPGNTIYF.

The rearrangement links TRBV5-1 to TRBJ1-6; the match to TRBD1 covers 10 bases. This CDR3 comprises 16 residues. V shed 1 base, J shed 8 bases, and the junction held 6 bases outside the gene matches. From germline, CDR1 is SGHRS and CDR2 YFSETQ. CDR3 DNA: TGCGCCAGCAGCTTGATCGGGACAGGGGTTTATTCACCCCTCCACTTT. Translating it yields CASSLIGTGVYSPLHF.